These 18 T cell receptor beta chains came from one sample sequenced in a study of T cell repertoires in cytomegalovirus infection. TCRdb redid the calling of the reads with MiXCR, one entry per CDR3 protein. The data contain approximately 250,000 distinct CDR3 sequences, over 20% of them singletons. The source material was CD8+ T cells from PBMCs. The origin of the receptors is a human donor in good health (CMV status not recorded). Some clones in this sample may be carry-over from other donors' samples.

The gene calls are TRBV12-3 or TRBV12-4 and TRBJ1-5; tentatively, D is TRBD1 (6 bases). There are 15 residues in the CDR3. Trimming shortened V by 3 bases and J by 9 bases, and 18 bases separated the two germline ends. The CDR3 sequence: CASSFGAGAGWPQHF. The CDR3, as DNA: TGTGCCAGCAGTTTTGGGGCAGGGGCAGGCTGGCCCCAGCATTTT.

This clonotype occurred a few times. The gene calls are TRBV20-1 and TRBJ2-7; 7 nucleotides line up with TRBD1. Germline loops: CDR1 DFQATT, CDR2 SNEGSKA (reference sequence). V trimming: 2 bases; J trimming: 3 bases; junction bases outside the gene matches: 7. This CDR3 contains 14 residues. The CDR3 reads CSARRDSPGYEQYF. The CDR3 DNA reads TGCAGTGCTAGAAGGGACAGTCCTGGCTACGAGCAGTACTTC.

This chain uses TRBV24-1 with TRBJ2-1; D not certain. CDR1 is KGHDR, CDR2 SFDVKD, per germline. CDR3 length: 15 residues. The V end lost 3 bases, the J end lost 4 bases, and 12 bases lay between the germline ends. CDR3 bases: TGTGCCACCAGTGATACCGGGCCGAGTTACAATGAGCAGTTCTTC. Protein: CATSDTGPSYNEQFF.

The rearrangement joins TRBV28 to TRBJ2-3; D not certain. V was clipped by 2 bases and J by 2 bases, with 8 bases between them. Germline V gene lookup returns CDR1 MDHEN and CDR2 SYDVKM. The CDR3 length is 14 residues. CDR3 amino acids: CASSLPGTTDTQYF. In DNA form, the CDR3 reads TGTGCCAGCAGTTTACCCGGCACCACAGATACGCAGTATTTT.

This clonotype was picked up a small number of times. V is TRBV28 and J is TRBJ2-1; D is unresolved. V lost 4 bases and J 6 bases, leaving 10 bases between the germline ends. The CDR3 totals 13 residues. Germline V lookup: CDR1 MDHEN, CDR2 SYDVKM. The CDR3 loop reads CASSYGIGNEQFF. As DNA, the CDR3 is TGTGCCAGCAGTTACGGCATCGGCAATGAGCAGTTCTTC.

This clonotype has more than one count but fewer than ten. The rearrangement uses TRBV20-1 and TRBJ1-1, with D hard to call. V dropped 0 bases and J dropped 1 base, with 15 bases sitting between them. The CDR3 totals 16 residues. The V gene's germline CDR1 is DFQATT and CDR2 SNEGSKA (reference sequence). The CDR3 is CSARDNPFPRNTEAFF. CDR3 DNA: TGCAGTGCTAGAGACAACCCCTTCCCGAGGAACACTGAAGCTTTCTTT.

There are a few counts of this clonotype. The V and J genes are TRBV28 and TRBJ2-7; D gene uncertain. Germline V lookup: CDR1 MDHEN, CDR2 SYDVKM. The CDR3 length is 14 residues. V was clipped by 3 bases and J by 2 bases, with 11 bases between them. CDR3: CASSFKPFPYEQYF. CDR3 sequence (DNA): TGTGCCAGCAGTTTTAAGCCTTTCCCCTACGAGCAGTACTTC.

This clonotype showed up just a few times. The V call is TRBV5-1, the J call TRBJ2-2; possibly TRBD1 or TRBD2 for D (5 bases each). The CDR3 has 15 amino acids. Germline lookup yields CDR1 SGHRS and CDR2 YFSETQ. Trimming removed 5 bases at V and 7 bases at J, with 18 bases between. CDR3: CASSSQGDENGELFF. The DNA of the CDR3 is TGCGCCAGCAGTTCTCAGGGAGATGAGAACGGGGAGCTGTTTTTT.

The chain joins TRBV6-8 to TRBJ1-2, with 8 positions matching TRBD1. CDR1 is MNHGY, CDR2 SAAAGT, per germline. The CDR3 extends over 16 amino acids. After removal of 0 bases from V and 0 bases from J, the junction contained 3 bases not matched to a gene. CDR3 protein: CASSYSSTGANYGYTF. The CDR3 bases are TGTGCCAGCAGTTACTCGTCGACAGGGGCTAACTATGGCTACACCTTC.

This clonotype was observed a few times. The genes are TRBV2 and TRBJ2-7, with 9 bases matching TRBD1. Germline-derived CDR1 and CDR2 are SNHLY and FYNNEI. There are 15 residues in the CDR3. Losses at the gene ends were 6 bases for V and 3 bases for J; bases not matched to a gene: 9. The CDR3 nucleotides read TGTGCCAGCAGGAAATTTGGACAGGGGAGCTACGAGCAGTACTTC. This translates into CASRKFGQGSYEQYF.

This clonotype was seen a handful of times. The chain recombines TRBV10-3 with TRBJ1-4; TRBD1 agrees at 10 bases. Germline V gene lookup returns CDR1 ENHRY and CDR2 SYGVKD. V shed 0 bases and J 8 bases; nucleotides not matched to a gene: 3. The CDR3 is 15 amino acids. The CDR3 DNA reads as TGTGCCATCAGTGAGTCAGGACAGGGGGGAGAAAAACTGTTTTTT. Residues: CAISESGQGGEKLFF.

In this sample, this clonotype turned up a few times. The chain has TRBV19 and TRBJ2-2; 7 bases line up with TRBD2. J was trimmed by 6 bases and V by 5 bases; bases with no gene match: 6. The CDR3 consists of 14 residues. CDR1 and CDR2 from the germline V gene are LNHDA and SQIVND (reference sequence). CDR3 sequence reads: CASSAGLWAGELFF. The CDR3 nucleotides are TGTGCCAGTAGTGCGGGACTATGGGCCGGGGAGCTGTTTTTT.

The V gene is TRBV25-1, the J gene TRBJ2-7; D is undetermined. Germline values: CDR1 MGHDK, CDR2 SYGVNS. The CDR3 runs 14 residues. The V end lost 1 base, the J end lost 2 bases, and 9 bases lay between the germline ends. The CDR3 nucleotides are TGTGCCAGCAGTGAATTCGTGAGCACCTACGAGCAGTACTTC. Protein product: CASSEFVSTYEQYF.

V gene TRBV15 combines with J gene TRBJ1-1; D call uncertain. Looked up from germline, CDR1 is LNHNV and CDR2 is YYDKDF (reference sequence). The CDR3 loop spans 12 amino acids. Between the trimmed V and J ends, which lost 3 bases and 6 bases, there was a span of 8 bases. The CDR3 protein is CATSSGEAEAFF. DNA for the CDR3: TGTGCCACCAGCAGCGGGGAAGCTGAAGCTTTCTTT. Looking up the rest from reference TRBV15 and TRBJ1-1 gives the full variable domain: DAMVIQNPRYQVTQFGKPVTLSCSQTLNHNVMYWYQQKSSQAPKLLFHYYDKDFNNEADTPDNFQSRRPNTSFCFLDIRSPGLGDTAMYLCATSSGEAEAFFGQGTRLTVV.

This clonotype turned up a few times. The rearrangement joins TRBV29-1 to TRBJ2-4, with D tentatively TRBD1 or TRBD2 (5 bases each). The CDR3 loop spans 12 amino acids. Trimming stripped 2 bases from V and 8 bases from J, with 10 bases between. CDR1 and CDR2 (germline): SQVTM, ANQGSEA. In DNA form, the CDR3 reads TGCAGCGTTGAACCCGGGACGGACATTCAGTACTTC. Translation gives CSVEPGTDIQYF.

This clonotype has at least ten counts. The rearrangement links TRBV19 to TRBJ2-3; D unclear. The germline gives CDR1 LNHDA, CDR2 SQIVND (reference sequence). The CDR3 consists of 15 residues. V lost 3 bases to trimming and J lost 5 bases, with 15 bases between them. The DNA for the CDR3 is TGTGCCAGTAGTATTGGAGAAAATTGGGGAGATACGCAGTATTTT. Translating it yields CASSIGENWGDTQYF.

This clonotype was observed a handful of times. The genes are TRBV29-1 and TRBJ2-3; 12 bases map to TRBD2. This CDR3 has 19 amino acids. V dropped 3 bases and J dropped 0; count of bases not matched to a gene: 13. Per the germline V gene, CDR1 is SQVTM and CDR2 is ANQGSEA. Written as DNA, the CDR3 is TGCAGCGTTGACGGCGCTCCCGTTACTAGCGGGGGGAGCACAGATACGCAGTATTTT. Translation gives CSVDGAPVTSGGSTDTQYF.

This clonotype was counted at least ten times. The J gene is TRBJ2-1, the V gene TRBV24-1, with 7 bases that match TRBD1. With 0 bases clipped from V and 8 bases from J, the junction kept 9 bases outside the gene matches. CDR1 is KGHDR and CDR2 is SFDVKD in the germline V gene. The CDR3 is 16 residues long. The CDR3 loop is CATSDLDRDLSDEQFF. DNA of the CDR3: TGTGCCACCAGTGATTTGGACAGGGACCTCTCGGATGAGCAGTTCTTC.